The 12 T cell receptor beta chains given below trace back to one sample, sequenced in a study of blood T cell repertoires in COVID-19. The method was immunoSEQ multiplex PCR; TCRdb's version includes in-frame clones alone and lacks a portion of them. This sample has 250,000 or so clones, with roughly 80% found just once. Sequencing input: peripheral blood. The receptor source for this set is a woman in her late teens or twenties with acute or convalescent COVID-19.

This clone has just one count. The chain has TRBV5-1 and TRBJ2-7; TRBD1 is a possible D gene (5 bases). This CDR3 is 14 amino acids long. Germline loops: CDR1 SGHRS, CDR2 YFSETQ. Trimming removed 4 bases at V and 3 bases at J, with 14 bases between. This CDR3 is CASSPMTAVYEQYF. The DNA of the CDR3 is TGCGCCAGCAGCCCCATGACAGCCGTCTACGAGCAGTACTTC.

This chain links TRBV6-6 with TRBJ2-1; 7 bases map to TRBD2. Germline CDR1 MNHNY, CDR2 SVGAGI (reference sequence). The J segment lost 9 bases and the V segment lost 0 bases, leaving 8 bases of the junction unmatched. This CDR3 is built from 15 residues. CDR3 region: CASSYSLGGVAEQFF. The CDR3 bases are TGTGCCAGCAGTTACTCGTTGGGGGGGGTTGCTGAGCAGTTCTTC.

V usage is TRBV2 and J usage is TRBJ1-2; 9 bases agree with TRBD1. The CDR3 spans 15 residues. V lost 5 bases and J lost 3; bases outside the gene matches: 7. Germline V CDR1 and CDR2: SNHLY, FYNNEI. The CDR3, as DNA: TGTGCCAGCAGTTCCACAGGGGGCGCTGACTATGGCTACACCTTC. Protein: CASSSTGGADYGYTF.

J is TRBJ1-1 and V is TRBV5-8; no firm D call. The CDR3 is 12 residues long. In germline, CDR1 is SGHTS, CDR2 YDEGEE. Trimming took off 0 bases at V and 9 bases at J, with 9 bases between the two ends. CDR3 sequence: CASSLGRPQAFF. In DNA form, the CDR3 reads TGTGCCAGCAGCTTGGGGAGGCCCCAAGCTTTCTTT.

The V call is TRBV5-1, the J call TRBJ2-6; 7 bases fit TRBD1. Germline assignment: CDR1 SGHRS and CDR2 YFSETQ. The CDR3 length is 17 residues. Unmatched junction bases numbered 4, after V lost 0 bases and J lost 1 base. In nucleotides, the CDR3 is TGCGCCAGCAGCTTGGGGTCGGGACAGTCTGGGGCCAACGTCCTGACTTTC. It translates to CASSLGSGQSGANVLTF. Complete variable domain (other parts from reference TRBV5-1 and TRBJ2-6): KAGVTQTPRYLIKTRGQQVTLSCSPISGHRSVSWYQQTPGQGLQFLFEYFSETQRNKGNFPGRFSGRQFSNSRSEMNVSTLELGDSALYLCASSLGSGQSGANVLTFGAGSRLTVL.

The chain has TRBV4-1 and TRBJ2-3; the D gene is possibly TRBD2 (6 bases). The CDR3 consists of 14 residues. V was cut by 0 bases and J by 6 bases, with 10 bases left in between. The germline V gene encodes CDR1 MGHRA and CDR2 YSYEKL. The CDR3 DNA follows: TGCGCCAGCAGCCAAGATGATGGGGGGGATACGCAGTATTTT. This codes for CASSQDDGGDTQYF.

The gene calls are TRBV11-2 and TRBJ1-2; D remains unclear. The V and J ends lost 1 base and 6 bases respectively, with 6 bases between them. There are 12 residues in the CDR3. CDR1 is SGHAT and CDR2 is FQNNGV in the germline V gene. The CDR3 DNA reads as TGTGCCAGCAGCTTAGGGAGGGATGGCTACACCTTC. This sequence encodes CASSLGRDGYTF.

The chain has TRBV7-9 and TRBJ1-2; tentative D call: TRBD1 (5 bases). CDR1 and CDR2 (germline): SEHNR, FQNEAQ (reference sequence). The CDR3 spans 13 residues. The ends were cut back, 4 bases at V and 3 bases at J, with 9 bases in the middle. CDR3 protein: CASSSTEHYGYTF. The CDR3, as DNA: TGTGCCAGCAGCTCGACAGAGCACTATGGCTACACCTTC.

This clone was observed a single time. The gene calls are TRBV7-2 and TRBJ2-7; TRBD1 matches at 9 bases. V lost 5 bases, J lost 2 bases, and 7 bases stayed unmatched. The CDR3 totals 15 residues. The germline CDR1 and CDR2 sequences are SGHTA and FQGNSA. CDR3 residues: CASSPQGAGTYEQYF. The CDR3, as DNA: TGTGCCAGCAGCCCACAGGGGGCCGGGACCTACGAGCAGTACTTC. Looking up the rest from reference TRBV7-2 and TRBJ2-7 gives the full variable domain: GAGVSQSPSNKVTEKGKDVELRCDPISGHTALYWYRQSLGQGLEFLIYFQGNSAPDKSGLPSDRFSAERTGGSVSTLTIQRTQQEDSAVYLCASSPQGAGTYEQYFGPGTRLTVT.

The chain couples TRBV7-8 to TRBJ2-2; maybe TRBD1 (6 bases). CDR3 size: 16 residues. Germline V lookup: CDR1 SGHVS, CDR2 FQNEAQ. V lost 0 bases and J lost 5, with 13 bases in between. The DNA of the CDR3 is TGTGCCAGCAGCTTAGCTGGTCGCAGGGGTACCGGGGAGCTGTTTTTT. Protein product: CASSLAGRRGTGELFF.

The chain recombines TRBV13 with TRBJ2-7, with TRBD2 matching over 7 bases. CDR3 length: 15 amino acids. In germline, CDR1 is PRHDT, CDR2 FYEKMQ (reference sequence). J was trimmed by 0 bases and V by 2 bases; bases with no gene match: 4. CDR3 sequence (DNA): TGTGCCAGCAGCTTATGGGGGGAGGGCTCCTACGAGCAGTACTTC. Its translation: CASSLWGEGSYEQYF.

This clone turned up a few times. V gene TRBV5-8 combines with J gene TRBJ1-3, with D tentatively TRBD1 (5 bases). The V gene's germline CDR1 is SGHTS and CDR2 YDEGEE. V was pared by 5 bases and J by 3 bases, with 18 bases between. The CDR3 consists of 16 residues. The DNA of the CDR3 is TGTGCCAGCAGTCGTGGGGAGGGGCCCGGTGGAAACACCATATATTTT. Translation: CASSRGEGPGGNTIYF.